A selection of T cell receptor beta chains follows, all from one sample in a study of T cells in Graves' hyperthyroidism and ophthalmopathy. TCRdb reprocessed the multiplex PCR reads with MiXCR, giving one entry per CDR3 protein. The sample has about 520,000 distinct CDR3 sequences; less than 25% are singletons. The sample comprised blood. The origin of the receptors is a man aged 18 to 29 with Graves' hyperthyroidism. Each CDR3 is given with its conserved first and last residue. Fields, in order: J gene, clone size, CDR3 length, V gene, D gene, CDR3 DNA, CDR3 protein. D genes are given only for firm matches. Part of the rows lack a size; the others show once, few, many or a class for expanded clones.

j_call: TRBJ2-7; clone_size: .; cdr3_length: 13; v_call: TRBV2; d_call: .; cdr3_nt: TGTGCCAGCAGTGTTGTCGGAGGAGGCGAGCAGTACTTC; cdr3_aa: CASSVVGGGEQYF
j_call: TRBJ1-6; clone_size: .; cdr3_length: 15; v_call: TRBV5-1; d_call: TRBD1; cdr3_nt: TGCGCCAGCAGCCTATCGGACAGGGGGTATTCACCCCTCCACTTT; cdr3_aa: CASSLSDRGYSPLHF
j_call: TRBJ1-2; clone_size: .; cdr3_length: 17; v_call: TRBV7-8; d_call: .; cdr3_nt: TGTGCCAGCACCGCCAGGCCGCAGGGAACTTCTCCCTATGGCTACACCTTC; cdr3_aa: CASTARPQGTSPYGYTF
j_call: TRBJ1-5; clone_size: .; cdr3_length: 15; v_call: TRBV28; d_call: .; cdr3_nt: TGTGCCAGCAGTCGGGCCAGGGGAGGCAATCAGCCCCAGCATTTT; cdr3_aa: CASSRARGGNQPQHF
j_call: TRBJ1-1; clone_size: many; cdr3_length: 12; v_call: TRBV28; d_call: .; cdr3_nt: .; cdr3_aa: CASSWAGGTTFF
j_call: TRBJ2-7; clone_size: .; cdr3_length: 15; v_call: TRBV27; d_call: .; cdr3_nt: TGTGCCAGCAGTTTCCTCGGGTCTCCCCTTTACGAGCAGTACTTC; cdr3_aa: CASSFLGSPLYEQYF
j_call: TRBJ2-7; clone_size: .; cdr3_length: 15; v_call: TRBV27; d_call: .; cdr3_nt: TGTGCCAGCAGTTTAGATAGGGGGGACCCCTACGAGCAGTACTTC; cdr3_aa: CASSLDRGDPYEQYF
j_call: TRBJ1-1; clone_size: few; cdr3_length: 13; v_call: TRBV12-3/TRBV12-4; d_call: .; cdr3_nt: TGTGCCAGCACCGACCTTCCCTCGACTGAAGCTTTCTTT; cdr3_aa: CASTDLPSTEAFF
j_call: TRBJ1-5; clone_size: .; cdr3_length: 16; v_call: TRBV20-1; d_call: TRBD1; cdr3_nt: TGCAGTGCAAGACCGCTAGGGACAGGAGAAAATCAGCCCCAGCATTTT; cdr3_aa: CSARPLGTGENQPQHF
j_call: TRBJ2-7; clone_size: many; cdr3_length: 15; v_call: TRBV12-3/TRBV12-4; d_call: .; cdr3_nt: TGTGCCAGCAGTTCACTCAGGACCGGTCGGTTCGAGCAGTACTTC; cdr3_aa: CASSSLRTGRFEQYF
j_call: TRBJ2-7; clone_size: many; cdr3_length: 13; v_call: TRBV30; d_call: .; cdr3_nt: TGTGCCTGGTCGACGGGGGCGTACTACGAGCAGTACTTC; cdr3_aa: CAWSTGAYYEQYF
j_call: TRBJ1-2; clone_size: many; cdr3_length: 13; v_call: TRBV6-1; d_call: .; cdr3_nt: TGTGCCAGCCTTGGGGGGGCTGACTATGGCTACACCTTC; cdr3_aa: CASLGGADYGYTF
j_call: TRBJ2-2; clone_size: many; cdr3_length: 16; v_call: TRBV19; d_call: .; cdr3_nt: TGTGCCAGTACCCGCCTGGGGGCCGCGAACACCGGGGAGCTGTTTTTT; cdr3_aa: CASTRLGAANTGELFF
j_call: TRBJ1-5; clone_size: many; cdr3_length: 16; v_call: TRBV15; d_call: .; cdr3_nt: TGTGCCACCAGCAGACCTCTAGGCGGGGTGCCTCAGCCCCAGCATTTT; cdr3_aa: CATSRPLGGVPQPQHF
j_call: TRBJ1-1; clone_size: many; cdr3_length: 13; v_call: TRBV6-5; d_call: .; cdr3_nt: TGTGCCAGCAGTTACACACCAAACACTGAAGCTTTCTTT; cdr3_aa: CASSYTPNTEAFF
j_call: TRBJ1-3; clone_size: few; cdr3_length: 14; v_call: TRBV6-1; d_call: .; cdr3_nt: TGTGCCAGCGCCTTAGGCGGGGGCCAGGACACCATATATTTT; cdr3_aa: CASALGGGQDTIYF
j_call: TRBJ2-5; clone_size: .; cdr3_length: 15; v_call: TRBV9; d_call: .; cdr3_nt: TGTGCCAGCAGCGTAGGAGGGGCCGGACAAGAGACCCAGTACTTC; cdr3_aa: CASSVGGAGQETQYF
j_call: TRBJ2-4; clone_size: many; cdr3_length: 15; v_call: TRBV11-2; d_call: TRBD1; cdr3_nt: TGTGCCAGCAGCTTAGAGGGGCAGGGGACAGACATTCAGTACTTC; cdr3_aa: CASSLEGQGTDIQYF
j_call: TRBJ1-5; clone_size: .; cdr3_length: 12; v_call: TRBV28; d_call: .; cdr3_nt: TGTGCCAGCAACGAGGCAGATCAGCCCCAGCATTTT; cdr3_aa: CASNEADQPQHF
j_call: TRBJ1-2; clone_size: .; cdr3_length: 15; v_call: TRBV6-1; d_call: .; cdr3_nt: TGTGCCAGCAGTGAAATGCGCGGGGGGAGGAGTGGCTACACCTTC; cdr3_aa: CASSEMRGGRSGYTF
j_call: TRBJ2-7; clone_size: .; cdr3_length: 15; v_call: TRBV11-3; d_call: .; cdr3_nt: TGTGCCAGCAGCCCTGAAGGGACTTCCAGGTACGAGCAGTACTTC; cdr3_aa: CASSPEGTSRYEQYF
j_call: TRBJ1-5; clone_size: many; cdr3_length: 15; v_call: TRBV28; d_call: .; cdr3_nt: TGTGCCAGCAGTTTCCCGACATATAGCAATCAGCCCCAGCATTTT; cdr3_aa: CASSFPTYSNQPQHF
j_call: TRBJ1-1; clone_size: many; cdr3_length: 14; v_call: TRBV15; d_call: .; cdr3_nt: TGTGCCACCAGCAGTAGGCTGGAGAACACTGAAGCTTTCTTT; cdr3_aa: CATSSRLENTEAFF
j_call: TRBJ2-7; clone_size: .; cdr3_length: 13; v_call: TRBV6-5; d_call: .; cdr3_nt: TGTGCCAGCAGTTACATAGACACCTACGAGCAGTACTTC; cdr3_aa: CASSYIDTYEQYF
j_call: TRBJ1-3; clone_size: .; cdr3_length: 14; v_call: TRBV7-2; d_call: .; cdr3_nt: TGTGCCAGCAGCTGGGGTCTAGAAAGAAACACCATATATTTT; cdr3_aa: CASSWGLERNTIYF
j_call: TRBJ1-5; clone_size: many; cdr3_length: 14; v_call: TRBV27; d_call: .; cdr3_nt: TGTGCCAGCAGTTCTTCAGGGGGCAATCAGCCCCAGCATTTT; cdr3_aa: CASSSSGGNQPQHF
j_call: TRBJ2-7; clone_size: few; cdr3_length: 14; v_call: TRBV20-1; d_call: TRBD2; cdr3_nt: TGCAGTGCTAGTGAGACTAGCGGGAGTGATGAGCAGTACTTC; cdr3_aa: CSASETSGSDEQYF
j_call: TRBJ1-5; clone_size: many; cdr3_length: 16; v_call: TRBV28; d_call: .; cdr3_nt: TGTGCCAGCAGTTGTGGGAGGGGCGCTTGGAATCAGCCCCAGCATTTT; cdr3_aa: CASSCGRGAWNQPQHF
j_call: TRBJ1-5; clone_size: many; cdr3_length: 16; v_call: TRBV28; d_call: .; cdr3_nt: TGTGCCAGCAGTGGGACCGACAACCCCCCCAATCAGCCCCAGCATTTT; cdr3_aa: CASSGTDNPPNQPQHF
j_call: TRBJ1-1; clone_size: many; cdr3_length: 11; v_call: TRBV28; d_call: .; cdr3_nt: TGTGCCAGCATCAGGGTTCCTGAAGCTTTCTTT; cdr3_aa: CASIRVPEAFF
j_call: TRBJ1-1; clone_size: .; cdr3_length: 14; v_call: TRBV27; d_call: TRBD1; cdr3_nt: TGTGCCAGCGGGTGGGACAGGGAGAACACTGAAGCTTTCTTT; cdr3_aa: CASGWDRENTEAFF
j_call: TRBJ1-1; clone_size: many; cdr3_length: 15; v_call: TRBV6-1; d_call: TRBD1; cdr3_nt: TGTGCCAGCACCGCGGGACAGGGATTTAACACTGAAGCTTTCTTT; cdr3_aa: CASTAGQGFNTEAFF
j_call: TRBJ2-7; clone_size: .; cdr3_length: 13; v_call: TRBV19; d_call: TRBD1; cdr3_nt: TGTGCCAGTAGTACGGGACAGAAGTACGAGCAGTACTTC; cdr3_aa: CASSTGQKYEQYF
j_call: TRBJ1-3; clone_size: few; cdr3_length: 13; v_call: TRBV2; d_call: .; cdr3_nt: TGTGCCAGCATAGGCAGGGCCGGAAACACCATATATTTT; cdr3_aa: CASIGRAGNTIYF
j_call: TRBJ1-3; clone_size: .; cdr3_length: 13; v_call: TRBV28; d_call: TRBD1; cdr3_nt: TGTGCCACCGGACAGGACTCTGGAAACACCATATATTTT; cdr3_aa: CATGQDSGNTIYF
j_call: TRBJ1-2; clone_size: .; cdr3_length: 15; v_call: TRBV10-3; d_call: .; cdr3_nt: TGTGCCATCAGTGAGTCGACCAGGCGCCTATATGGCTACACCTTC; cdr3_aa: CAISESTRRLYGYTF
j_call: TRBJ2-5; clone_size: many; cdr3_length: 14; v_call: TRBV7-8; d_call: TRBD1; cdr3_nt: TGTGCCAGCAGCTTATATGGACAGGAAGAGACCCAGTACTTC; cdr3_aa: CASSLYGQEETQYF
j_call: TRBJ1-5; clone_size: many; cdr3_length: 15; v_call: TRBV5-1; d_call: .; cdr3_nt: TGCGCCAGCAGCTTGACTTCGGGATCCAATCAGCCCCAGCATTTT; cdr3_aa: CASSLTSGSNQPQHF
j_call: TRBJ2-5; clone_size: .; cdr3_length: 15; v_call: TRBV28; d_call: TRBD2; cdr3_nt: TGTGCCAGCAGCCCGACCGGTAGCGGGAAAGAGACCCAGTACTTC; cdr3_aa: CASSPTGSGKETQYF
j_call: TRBJ2-7; clone_size: many; cdr3_length: 15; v_call: TRBV28; d_call: TRBD1; cdr3_nt: TGTGCCAGCAGAAAACCCGGGACAGCCACCTACGAGCAGTACTTC; cdr3_aa: CASRKPGTATYEQYF
j_call: TRBJ2-5; clone_size: many; cdr3_length: 13; v_call: TRBV29-1; d_call: .; cdr3_nt: TGCAGCGTAGTAACAGGGACACGGGAGACCCAGTACTTC; cdr3_aa: CSVVTGTRETQYF
j_call: TRBJ1-5; clone_size: .; cdr3_length: 14; v_call: TRBV28; d_call: TRBD1; cdr3_nt: TGTGCCAGCAGATCGGACAGGGAACGTCAGCCCCAGCATTTT; cdr3_aa: CASRSDRERQPQHF
j_call: TRBJ1-1; clone_size: many; cdr3_length: 13; v_call: TRBV11-2; d_call: .; cdr3_nt: TGTGCCAGCAGCTCCACCAGGGTCACTGAAGCTTTCTTT; cdr3_aa: CASSSTRVTEAFF
j_call: TRBJ2-7; clone_size: .; cdr3_length: 14; v_call: TRBV5-6; d_call: .; cdr3_nt: TGTGCCAGCAGCTCGACGCAGTACGGGGACGAGCAGTACTTC; cdr3_aa: CASSSTQYGDEQYF
j_call: TRBJ1-4; clone_size: few; cdr3_length: 18; v_call: TRBV6-2/TRBV6-3; d_call: .; cdr3_nt: TGTGCCAGCAGTTCGAATAGGGGCTGGGGGGGTGAGAGGGAAAAACTGTTTTTT; cdr3_aa: CASSSNRGWGGEREKLFF
j_call: TRBJ2-7; clone_size: .; cdr3_length: 15; v_call: TRBV27; d_call: TRBD1; cdr3_nt: TGTGCCAGCAGTCCACAGGGGGGATTAACCTACGAGCAGTACTTC; cdr3_aa: CASSPQGGLTYEQYF